This T cell receptor beta chain was captured in a study of cytomegalovirus exposure and HLA in healthy donors. Study-level background: In an earlier analysis, 95 million to 140 million unique TCR beta sequences were found from 150 million to 200 million T cells. HLA-typed donors were the source of approximately 85 million unique TCRs held in an early data release. The study's findings and limits: Most of the TCR beta V segments (in an earlier analysis) were productive either about 87% or about 30% of the time. Reportedly, HLA-A and HLA-B alleles of most subjects were accurately predicted from TCR beta.

Regarding this clone: Antigen unknown.

Germline V CDR1 and CDR2: MNHNS, SASEGT. Trimming left V 3 bases short and J 0 bases short, with 6 bases between. The CDR3 totals 13 residues. 13 Jbeta primers and 60 Vbeta primers were used for the PCR. The repertoire was sequenced with immunoSEQ multiplex PCR; TCRdb's copy has only in-frame clones and lacks some. This table has about 55,000 clones, roughly 71% appearing once. The sequenced material came from PBMCs. This TCR was sampled from a middle-aged man in good health and CMV-seropositive. The chain uses TRBV6-1 and TRBJ2-7; no clear D gene. This CDR3 reads CASSESLSYEQYF. The CDR3 coding sequence is TGTGCCAGCAGTGAGAGCCTCTCCTACGAGCAGTACTTC.